This T cell receptor (beta chain) stems from a study of circulating and synovial CD4+ cells in juvenile arthritis (TCRdb year 2014). Notes on the research overall: Within each patient, the study compared the TCRbeta CDR3 repertoires of three groups: circulating HLA-DR+ CD4 T cells, bulk blood CD4 T cells, and synovial CD4 T cells. Repertoire sequencing aimed to confirm that a circulating synovial-like CD4 T cell subset was enriched in synovial clonotypes. General findings and caveats noted by the study authors: Because T cell genome counts differed by at least an order of magnitude between CPL and bulk blood CD4 samples, sample-size effects were addressed. Circulating pathogenic-like lymphocytes clustered with synovial T cells and shared a substantially higher fraction of CDR3 sequences with synovium than bulk blood. Because overlap with synovium rose as sequencing depth increased, the measured fractions of shared clonotypes likely underestimated the overlap of the full repertoire. Compared with bulk blood CD4 repertoires, both the synovial and the circulating pathogenic-like lymphocyte repertoires were less diverse, and some CPL samples were as oligoclonal as synovium. No difference between circulating pathogenic-like lymphocytes and bulk blood T cells was detected by traditional Vbeta family usage analysis.

The germline V gene (reference sequence) supplies CDR1 MNHEY and CDR2 SMNVEV. V is shortened by 3 bases, J by 4 bases, and the region joining them spans 24 bases. The CDR3 numbers 18 residues from cysteine through phenylalanine. Only the CDR3 region is kept as DNA, spanning 54 bases read in frame from base 1. Concerning this clone itself: What antigen it recognizes has not been identified. No much larger clone exists at a distance of one base, and base qualities are not known.

Libraries were prepared through the immunoSEQ multiplex PCR assay. TCRbeta CDR3 sequencing was performed as a commercial service by an external provider. The published analysis was carried out like this. The analyses relied on productive nucleotide sequences along with amino acid sequences obtained through in silico translation. Diversity was measured as Renyi entropy over a range of alpha values, and the median of 200 repeated subsamples was taken to equalise sample size. The distance between each pair of repertoires was calculated as one minus the Chao-modified Jaccard index, which corrects for under-sampling, and this distance was used for clustering. Frequency-weighted overlap with synovial clonotypes was computed at 200 sample sizes with 200 draws without replacement at each size, and the value at the size of the smaller sample was reported. Not all clones reach the TCRdb copy of this immuneACCESS table, which keeps in-frame sequences only. Checked studies attribute under half of the gap to unresolved V genes and leave the rest unexplained. That table is the source of V, J and clone size, and D and trimming were worked out from the DNA. Within this sample are about 32,000 clones, with over 85% of them counted one time only. The top ten clones comprise roughly 3.1% of the sample.

The sequenced samples were obtained from patients with active juvenile idiopathic arthritis. Cells were sorted immediately after thawing, with dead cells excluded using Live/Dead Fixable Near-IR Stain. The rearranged segments are TRBV27 and TRBJ1-2, with a tentative D gene TRBD1 over 5 matching bases. The clonotype originates from a human donor with juvenile idiopathic arthritis. Sequencing was done on a sample of CD4+ T cells from blood. The bases are TGTGCCAGCAGTTTCCGATTCGACGGGGGGGGGATTAGCTATGGCTACACCTTC. Its product reads: CASSFRFDGGGISYGYTF.